Only a few counts were recorded for the clone carrying this T cell receptor beta chain. These data are taken from a study of T cells in Graves' hyperthyroidism and ophthalmopathy. RNA transcripts were the template for amplifying TCR beta CDR3 regions. A set of HTBI primers served as the primers for a first-round RT-PCR of the TCR CDR3. A single record per CDR3 protein comes from TCRdb applying MiXCR to the multiplex PCR reads. The table lists 550,000 to 800,000 distinct CDR3 sequences, 15% to 20% of them singletons, with about 14% in the top ten. CDR1 is LGHDT and CDR2 is YNNKEL in the germline V gene (reference sequence). The V gene lost 2 bases and the J gene lost 0 bases, with 11 bases spanning the gap. The CDR3 contains 15 residues.

What was sequenced was blood. This receptor was obtained from a man aged 50 to 60 with Graves' hyperthyroidism. J is TRBJ2-7 and V is TRBV3-1; D might be TRBD2 (5 bases). CDR3 coding DNA: TGTGCCAGCAGCCAAAGTGGCGACTACTCCTACGAGCAGTACTTC. It is translated as CASSQSGDYSYEQYF.